A selection of T cell receptor beta chains follows, all from one sample in a study of PD-L1 blockade in urothelial cancer. This table comes from immunoSEQ multiplex PCR, and its TCRdb copy is limited to in-frame clones, with some not included. The table has tens of thousands of clones, around 86% seen once. Sequenced material: PBMCs, taken around atezolizumab (anti-PD-L1) treatment. Receptors were obtained from a man between 65 and 85 years old with urothelial cancer. CDR3s include the opening cysteine and the closing phenylalanine or tryptophan. Clone sizes are given selectively: once, few, many, or a class where the clone is expanded.

size,J,V,CDR3
-,TRBJ1-5,TRBV20-1,CSATQDQPQHF
-,TRBJ1-2,TRBV21-1,CASSKAQGFYGYTF
-,TRBJ2-1,TRBV7-3,CASSNPGTGFNEQFF
-,TRBJ1-3,TRBV29-1,CSVESARGNTIYF
few,TRBJ1-1,TRBV6-8,CASSPRGLDTEAFF
few,TRBJ2-7,TRBV19,CASSTRQGVTYEQYF
-,TRBJ1-4,TRBV7-2,CASSLGAGLSELFF
few,TRBJ2-5,TRBV5-1,CASSSTDSQETQYF
-,TRBJ2-3,TRBV29-1,CSVETGGPDTQYF
-,TRBJ1-2,TRBV9,CASSVEQGGNYGYTF
-,TRBJ2-7,TRBV27,CASSLYRGGEQYF
-,TRBJ2-7,TRBV28,CASSLTSRYEQYF
-,TRBJ1-4,TRBV14,CASSPRGIPNEKLFF
-,TRBJ2-7,TRBV5-1,CASSLAGREIYEQYF
-,TRBJ1-1,TRBV19,CASSIGGAGSFF
-,TRBJ2-1,TRBV13,CASSLGTSGREREQFF
-,TRBJ2-3,TRBV19,CASSIKLAAWTDTQYF
once,TRBJ2-2,TRBV11-2,CASSLGAGDNTGELFF
-,TRBJ1-1,TRBV9,CASSVRQGGEAFF
-,TRBJ2-7,TRBV10-3,CAITPQGGYEQYF
-,TRBJ2-1,TRBV18,CASSPGLDFSYNEQFF
-,TRBJ2-5,TRBV19,CASSNRGGQETQYF
-,TRBJ2-1,TRBV10-1,CATGETGNRNEQFF
once,TRBJ2-2,TRBV19,CASSIVGQGRDGELFF
-,TRBJ2-1,TRBV7-8,CASSLRATSGRVHPYNEQFF
-,TRBJ2-5,TRBV5-1,CASSLLAGLETQYF
once,TRBJ1-2,TRBV5-6,CASSLYPGQVQQPYGYTF
-,TRBJ2-7,TRBV7-3,CASKEEPLSYEQYF
-,TRBJ2-1,TRBV6-4,CASSGQGGLNNEQFF
-,TRBJ2-2,TRBV5-5,CASSFQGGVNTGELFF
once,TRBJ2-1,TRBV7-6,CASTSSGSYNEQFF
-,TRBJ2-2,TRBV9,CASSPTLGELFF
-,TRBJ2-1,TRBV5-6,CASSFGGNEQFF
-,TRBJ1-2,TRBV6-1,CASSEAMGQGNYGYTF
-,TRBJ1-1,TRBV27,CASSTRTGGTVNTEAFF
-,TRBJ2-7,TRBV18,CASSPPGSGRFYEQYF
-,TRBJ2-1,TRBV6-7,CASIPSGKVNEQFF
-,TRBJ1-5,TRBV30,CAWSKTGGSQPQHF
-,TRBJ2-1,TRBV7-3,CASSLIRSLDRNNYNEQFF
-,TRBJ1-1,TRBV2,CASRSWSTEAFF
-,TRBJ2-2,TRBV7-2,CASSLARLAGANTGELFF
-,TRBJ2-1,TRBV6-4,CASGGRSSFF
-,TRBJ2-7,TRBV7-6,CASSSGLGYEQYF
-,TRBJ1-1,TRBV7-9,CASSSPEGNTEAFF
-,TRBJ1-2,TRBV9,CASSPHPGGQSGYTF
-,TRBJ1-1,TRBV5-1,CASSLTTVNTEAFF
once,TRBJ2-2,TRBV7-9,CASSSGPTAPGELFF
-,TRBJ2-7,TRBV4-1,CASSQVSGMGSYEQYF
-,TRBJ2-7,TRBV5-1,CASSLVQGAEYF
-,TRBJ1-2,TRBV2,CASSEAGTGDYGYTF
-,TRBJ1-1,TRBV5-1,CASSFPGLNTEAFF
few,TRBJ1-2,TRBV5-4,CASSSNRGNYGYTF
-,TRBJ2-5,TRBV4-1,CASSQVWTGSGETQYF
-,TRBJ1-1,TRBV6-5,CASSLNRGGNTEAFF
-,TRBJ2-7,TRBV20-1,CSTSGGYEQYF
once,TRBJ2-1,TRBV5-1,CASSLRGQGLAGGSGRNEQFF
-,TRBJ2-3,TRBV6-1,CASSEGAGVSDTQYF
-,TRBJ2-5,TRBV28,CASSSRGGPETQYF
-,TRBJ1-4,TRBV6-5,CATGVRYNEKLFF